These 23 T cell receptor beta chains were sequenced from one sample in a study of cytomegalovirus exposure and HLA in healthy donors. PCR employed 60 Vbeta and 13 Jbeta primers. The protocol was immunoSEQ multiplex PCR, while the TCRdb copy is restricted to in-frame clones and leaves out a portion. Its listing shows about 170,000 clones. Sample: PBMCs. The receptors here all came from a woman in her sixties in good health and CMV-seronegative.

The rearrangement uses TRBV5-6 and TRBJ1-1; 8 nucleotides align to TRBD1. The J segment lost 3 bases and the V segment lost 1 base, leaving 11 bases of the junction unmatched. The CDR3 sequence is 17 residues long. Germline V gene data show CDR1 as SGHDT and CDR2 as YYEEEE. CDR3 nucleotides: TGTGCCAGCAGCTTGAGAAGGACAGGGTGGTCGGACACTGAAGCTTTCTTT. Amino acid sequence: CASSLRRTGWSDTEAFF.

The chain links TRBV11-2 to TRBJ2-2; 7 bases agree with TRBD2. V trimming: 5 bases; J trimming: 8 bases; junction bases outside the gene matches: 11. Looked up from germline, CDR1 is SGHAT and CDR2 is FQNNGV. The CDR3 spans 15 residues. The CDR3 sequence is CASSPQRASGGELFF. The CDR3 DNA sequence: TGTGCCAGCAGCCCCCAGAGGGCTAGCGGTGGGGAGCTGTTTTTT.

The chain is built from TRBV2 and TRBJ1-1; D is unresolved. From germline, CDR1 is SNHLY and CDR2 FYNNEI. This CDR3 is built from 14 residues. Trimming pared 3 bases from V and 0 bases from J, leaving 8 bases between. CDR3 residues: CASSDPGLNTEAFF. CDR3 nucleotide sequence: TGTGCCAGCAGTGATCCAGGATTGAACACTGAAGCTTTCTTT.

The rearrangement uses TRBV5-4 and TRBJ1-1; D unclear. Trimming cost V 2 bases and J 0 bases, with 8 bases left between them. In germline, CDR1 is SGHNT, CDR2 YYREEE (reference sequence). This CDR3 spans 14 amino acids. The CDR3 sequence is CASSFPDMNTEAFF. CDR3 DNA: TGTGCCAGCAGCTTCCCAGATATGAACACTGAAGCTTTCTTT.

V and J are TRBV7-3 and TRBJ2-1, with 10 bases that match TRBD2. Looked up from germline, CDR1 is SGHTA and CDR2 is FQGTGA. This CDR3 has 12 residues. V was clipped by 4 bases and J by 15 bases; unmatched bases: 6. The CDR3 DNA is TGTGCCAGCAGCTCTACTAGCGGGATAATGTTCTTC. This codes for CASSSTSGIMFF.

The DNA for the CDR3 is TGTGCCAGCTCACCGGACAAGTACGAGCAGTACTTC. Its protein product is CASSPDKYEQYF. This chain uses TRBV18 with TRBJ2-7; D possibly corresponds to TRBD1 (5 bases). The length of the CDR3 is 12 residues. Between the trimmed V and J ends, which lost 3 bases and 4 bases, there was a span of 7 bases. Germline V gives CDR1 KGHSH, CDR2 LQKENI.

The J gene is TRBJ1-3, the V gene TRBV19; D gene ambiguous. V was shortened by 3 bases and J by 1 base, with 7 bases between the two germline ends. The CDR3 covers 14 residues. Looked up from germline, CDR1 is LNHDA and CDR2 is SQIVND (reference sequence). CDR3 DNA: TGTGCCAGTAGTATTTCGACATCTGGAAACACCATATATTTT. Translating gives CASSISTSGNTIYF. The full variable domain, its missing parts supplied by reference TRBV19 and TRBJ1-3, is DGGITQSPKYLFRKEGQNVTLSCEQNLNHDAMYWYRQDPGQGLRLIYYSQIVNDFQKGDIAEGYSVSREKKESFPLTVTSAQKNPTAFYLCASSISTSGNTIYFGEGSWLTVV.

The rearrangement joins TRBV5-6 to TRBJ2-5; 8 bases line up with TRBD2. Per the germline V gene, CDR1 is SGHDT and CDR2 is YYEEEE. J lost 7 bases, V lost 4 bases, and 9 bases had no gene match. This CDR3 comprises 14 residues. CDR3 sequence: CASSPGTRGLTQYF. Written as DNA, the CDR3 is TGTGCCAGCAGCCCCGGGACTAGAGGCTTGACCCAGTACTTC.

The rearrangement joins TRBV11-2 to TRBJ1-1; the D gene is possibly TRBD1 (5 bases). Trimming stripped 4 bases from V and 4 bases from J, with 16 bases between. CDR3 size: 15 residues. CDR1 SGHAT and CDR2 FQNNGV come from the germline V gene. The CDR3 sequence is CASSYEDTRGTEAFF. CDR3 sequence (DNA): TGTGCCAGCAGCTACGAGGACACAAGGGGCACTGAAGCTTTCTTT.

As DNA, the CDR3 is TGCAGTGCCTCCGGGCAGTTCTTC. It codes for CSASGQFF. V usage is TRBV20-1 and J usage is TRBJ2-1; D not resolved. Germline CDR1 reads DFQATT; CDR2 reads SNEGSKA (reference sequence). This CDR3 has 8 residues. The V and J ends lost 6 bases and 12 bases respectively, with 6 bases between them.

CDR3 nucleotides: TGTGCCAGCAGCCCCCGGGCTGGGGCCAACGTCCTGACTTTC. Translating gives CASSPRAGANVLTF. V usage is TRBV7-9 and J usage is TRBJ2-6; D is unresolved. CDR1 SEHNR and CDR2 FQNEAQ come from the germline V gene (reference sequence). V shed 5 bases and J shed 2 bases, with 7 bases lying between them. The CDR3 is 14 residues long.

The rearrangement joins TRBV27 to TRBJ1-2; D is unclear. The germline CDR1 and CDR2 sequences are MNHEY and SMNVEV (reference sequence). The CDR3 is made up of 12 amino acids. Trimming cost V 6 bases and J 2 bases, with 7 bases left between them. CDR3 sequence: CASRNLNYGYTF. Here the CDR3 DNA reads TGTGCCAGCAGAAATCTCAACTATGGCTACACCTTC.

The chain joins TRBV9 to TRBJ2-1; 7 bases are a match to TRBD2. The V gene's germline CDR1 is SGDLS and CDR2 YYNGEE. V trimming: 0 bases; J trimming: 8 bases; junction bases outside the gene matches: 8. This CDR3 is built from 15 residues. The CDR3 sequence: CASSVGRGSRDEQFF. For the CDR3, the DNA is TGTGCCAGCAGCGTAGGTCGCGGGAGTCGTGATGAGCAGTTCTTC.

This chain uses TRBV21-1 with TRBJ1-1. TRBV21-1 counts as a pseudogene. This CDR3 is built from 16 residues. As DNA, the CDR3 is TGTGCCAGCAGCAATGGGGGGGCTGAAATGAACACTGAAGCTTTCTTT. Protein product: CASSNGGAEMNTEAFF.

The rearrangement links TRBV20-1 to TRBJ1-1; the D gene is possibly TRBD1 (5 bases). V was shortened by 1 base and J by 8 bases, with 8 bases between the two germline ends. The CDR3 spans 11 residues. CDR1 and CDR2 (germline): DFQATT, SNEGSKA (reference sequence). CDR3 nucleotides: TGCAGTGCTAGAGTACAGGCCGAAGCTTTCTTT. As protein: CSARVQAEAFF.

The V gene is TRBV18, the J gene TRBJ1-1, with D perhaps TRBD1 (6 bases). This CDR3 contains 14 residues. V lost 3 bases and J 4 bases, leaving 12 bases between the germline ends. Germline CDR1 and CDR2: KGHSH and LQKENI. CDR3 in amino acids: CASSPLRGGTEAFF. DNA of the CDR3: TGTGCCAGCTCACCCTTAAGGGGGGGCACTGAAGCTTTCTTT. The full variable domain, its missing parts supplied by reference TRBV18 and TRBJ1-1, is NAGVMQNPRHLVRRRGQEARLRCSPMKGHSHVYWYRQLPEEGLKFMVYLQKENIIDESGMPKERFSAEFPKEGPSILRIQQVVRGDSAAYFCASSPLRGGTEAFFGQGTRLTVV.

Concerning this clone itself: Other DNA sequences in this specimen translate into the identical CDR3. The chain combines TRBV5-1 with TRBJ2-7, with 11 positions matching TRBD1. Germline V gene lookup returns CDR1 SGHRS and CDR2 YFSETQ. With V trimmed by 4 bases and J by 7 bases, 7 bases remained unmatched. CDR3 length: 14 amino acids. The CDR3 bases are TGCGCCAGCAGCCTCGGACAGGGGGCGCGGGAGCAGTACTTC. Translation gives CASSLGQGAREQYF.

J is TRBJ2-5 and V is TRBV18; 8 bases fit TRBD2. V shed 6 bases, J shed 5 bases, and the junction held 8 bases outside the gene matches. The CDR3 runs to 14 residues. Germline loops: CDR1 KGHSH, CDR2 LQKENI. The DNA of the CDR3 is TGTGCCAGCTCTCCCGGGACTAGTCGGGAGACCCAGTACTTC. Encoded protein: CASSPGTSRETQYF.

The chain carries TRBV6-1 and TRBJ1-4, with a tentative D call TRBD1 (5 bases). The V end lost 6 bases, the J end lost 10 bases, and 18 bases lay between the germline ends. The CDR3 consists of 14 residues. Per germline, CDR1 MNHNS and CDR2 SASEGT. The CDR3 DNA follows: TGTGCCAGCAGGCGGGACGGGGGGTCTGGAAAACTGTTTTTT. Protein product: CASRRDGGSGKLFF.

This rearrangement joins TRBV18 to TRBJ2-7, with TRBD1 as a possible D gene (5 bases). The CDR3 length is 16 residues. Germline-derived CDR1 and CDR2 are KGHSH and LQKENI. The ends were cut back, 4 bases at V and 2 bases at J, with 18 bases in the middle. The CDR3 loop is CASSQPGQGSTYEQYF. In nucleotides, the CDR3 is TGTGCCAGCTCACAACCGGGCCAGGGATCAACCTACGAGCAGTACTTC. Complete variable domain (other parts from reference TRBV18 and TRBJ2-7): NAGVMQNPRHLVRRRGQEARLRCSPMKGHSHVYWYRQLPEEGLKFMVYLQKENIIDESGMPKERFSAEFPKEGPSILRIQQVVRGDSAAYFCASSQPGQGSTYEQYFGPGTRLTVT.

The chain is built from TRBV7-9 and TRBJ1-1, with D unresolved. The CDR3 runs to 14 residues. Per germline, CDR1 SEHNR and CDR2 FQNEAQ (reference sequence). Deletions cut 1 base from V and 1 base from J, with 7 bases between. In DNA, the CDR3 is TGTGCCAGCAGCTTAGGAGTCGGGAACACTGAAGCTTTCTTT. This codes for CASSLGVGNTEAFF.

The chain is built from TRBV7-2 and TRBJ1-1; a weak D match, TRBD1 (6 bases). This CDR3 is 13 amino acids long. Looked up from germline, CDR1 is SGHTA and CDR2 is FQGNSA. Trimming took off 4 bases at V and 14 bases at J, with 20 bases between the two ends. CDR3 sequence reads: CASSSDRLEDSFF. The CDR3, as DNA: TGTGCCAGCAGCTCCGACAGGCTAGAAGACAGCTTCTTT.

This sequence joins TRBV7-3 and TRBJ2-1, with TRBD2 matching over 9 bases. The CDR3 contains 16 residues. The V gene's germline CDR1 is SGHTA and CDR2 FQGTGA. The V segment lost 2 bases and the J segment 9 bases; nucleotides outside the gene matches: 11. The CDR3 sequence is CASSLFGGGAGGEQFF. CDR3 DNA: TGTGCCAGCAGCTTATTCGGCGGGGGGGCCGGAGGTGAGCAGTTCTTC.